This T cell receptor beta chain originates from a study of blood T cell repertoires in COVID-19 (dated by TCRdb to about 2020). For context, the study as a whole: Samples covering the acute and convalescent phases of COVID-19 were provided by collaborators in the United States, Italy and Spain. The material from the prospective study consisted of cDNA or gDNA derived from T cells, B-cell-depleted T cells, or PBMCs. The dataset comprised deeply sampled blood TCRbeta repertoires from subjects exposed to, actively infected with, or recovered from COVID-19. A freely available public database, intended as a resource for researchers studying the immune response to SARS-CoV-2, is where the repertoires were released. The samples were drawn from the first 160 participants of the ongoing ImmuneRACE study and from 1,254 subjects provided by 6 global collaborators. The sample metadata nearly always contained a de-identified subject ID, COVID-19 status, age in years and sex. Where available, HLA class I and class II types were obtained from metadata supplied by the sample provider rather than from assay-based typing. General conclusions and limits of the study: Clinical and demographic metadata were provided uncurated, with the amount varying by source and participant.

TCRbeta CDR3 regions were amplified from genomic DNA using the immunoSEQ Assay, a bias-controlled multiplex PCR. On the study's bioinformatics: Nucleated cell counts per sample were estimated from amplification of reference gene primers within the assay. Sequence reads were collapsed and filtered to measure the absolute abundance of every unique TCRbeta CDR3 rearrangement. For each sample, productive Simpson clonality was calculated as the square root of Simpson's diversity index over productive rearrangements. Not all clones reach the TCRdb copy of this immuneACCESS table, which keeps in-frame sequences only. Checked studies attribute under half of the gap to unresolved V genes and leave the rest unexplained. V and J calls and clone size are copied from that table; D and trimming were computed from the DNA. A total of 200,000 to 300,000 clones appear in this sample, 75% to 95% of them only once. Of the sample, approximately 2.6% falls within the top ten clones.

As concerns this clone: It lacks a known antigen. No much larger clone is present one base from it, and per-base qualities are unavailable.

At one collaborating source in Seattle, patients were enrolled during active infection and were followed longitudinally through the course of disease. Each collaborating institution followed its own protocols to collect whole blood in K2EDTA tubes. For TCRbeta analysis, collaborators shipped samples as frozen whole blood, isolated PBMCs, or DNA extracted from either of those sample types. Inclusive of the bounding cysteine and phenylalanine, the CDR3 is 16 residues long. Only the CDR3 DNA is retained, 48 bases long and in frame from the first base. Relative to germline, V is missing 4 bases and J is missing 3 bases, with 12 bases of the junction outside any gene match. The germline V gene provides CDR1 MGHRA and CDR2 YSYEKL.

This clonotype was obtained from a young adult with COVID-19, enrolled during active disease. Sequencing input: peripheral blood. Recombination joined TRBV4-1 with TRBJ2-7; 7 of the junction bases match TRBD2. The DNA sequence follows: TGCGCCAGCAGCCCCCTAGTGGGAGGGCCCCTCTACGAGCAGTACTTC. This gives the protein CASSPLVGGPLYEQYF.